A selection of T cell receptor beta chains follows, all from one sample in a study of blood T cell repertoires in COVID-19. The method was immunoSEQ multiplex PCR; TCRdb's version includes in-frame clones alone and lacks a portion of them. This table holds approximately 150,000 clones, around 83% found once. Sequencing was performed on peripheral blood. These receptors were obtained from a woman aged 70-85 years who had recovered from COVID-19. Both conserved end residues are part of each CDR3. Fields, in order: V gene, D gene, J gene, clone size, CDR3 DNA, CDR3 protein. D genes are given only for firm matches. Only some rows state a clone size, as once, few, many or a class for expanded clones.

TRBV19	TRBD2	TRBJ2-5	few	TGTGCCAGTAGTGCGGCTAGCGGGAGGGCCGGTTTTGAGACCCAGTACTTC	CASSAASGRAGFETQYF
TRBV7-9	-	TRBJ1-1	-	TGTGCCAGCAGCTTATTCGAGGGGAACACTGAAGCTTTCTTT	CASSLFEGNTEAFF
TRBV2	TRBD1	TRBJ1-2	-	TGTGCTCACGGGGACAGGGGACTTTATGGCTACACCTTC	CAHGDRGLYGYTF
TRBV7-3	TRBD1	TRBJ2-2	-	TGTGCCAGCAGCCCGGGGGCAGGGGGCGGCAGGGAGCTGTTTTTT	CASSPGAGGGRELFF
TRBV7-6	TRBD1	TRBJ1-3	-	TGTGCCAGCAGCTTAGAGGGCCCGGGACAGGGGGCGGCTGGAAACACCATATATTTT	CASSLEGPGQGAAGNTIYF
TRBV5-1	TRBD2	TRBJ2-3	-	TGCGCCAGCAGCTTGGTAGGGAGAACTAGCGGAGATACGCAGTATTTT	CASSLVGRTSGDTQYF
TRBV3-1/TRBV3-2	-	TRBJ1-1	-	TGTGCCAGCAGCCGTCGCGGGGGCACCAATGAAGCTTTCTTT	CASSRRGGTNEAFF
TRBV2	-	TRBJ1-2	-	TGTGCCAGCAGCCCAACCGGGGGATGGCTTCGTGGCTACACCTTC	CASSPTGGWLRGYTF
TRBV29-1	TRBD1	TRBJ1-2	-	TGCAGCGCACCCGGACAGGGAGGAGGCTACACCTTC	CSAPGQGGGYTF
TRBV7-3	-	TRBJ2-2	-	TGTGCCAGCAGCTTAAGGCCTTACACCGGGGAGCTGTTTTTT	CASSLRPYTGELFF
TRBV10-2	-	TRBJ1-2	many	TGCGCCAGCAGTGAGTCGACAGACTATGGCTACACCTTC	CASSESTDYGYTF
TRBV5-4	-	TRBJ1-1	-	TGTGCCAGCAGCCCCCAGGGGAAGGTCACTGAAGCTTTCTTT	CASSPQGKVTEAFF
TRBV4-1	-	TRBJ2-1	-	TGCGCCAGCAGCCACCCGGGGGGCGATGAGCAGTTCTTC	CASSHPGGDEQFF
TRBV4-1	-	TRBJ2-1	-	TGCGCCAGCAGCCACTACTGGGACTCCGACAATGAGCAGTTCTTC	CASSHYWDSDNEQFF
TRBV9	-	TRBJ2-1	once	TGTGCCAGCAGCACGGGGGATGAGCAGTTCTTC	CASSTGDEQFF
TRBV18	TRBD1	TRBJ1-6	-	TGTGCCAGCGCCCGACAGGGCGATAATTCACCCCTCCACTTT	CASARQGDNSPLHF
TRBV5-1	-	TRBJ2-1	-	TGCGCCAGCAGCTTGGGGGCGTACGCGGGGGCCAATAATGAGCAGTTCTTC	CASSLGAYAGANNEQFF
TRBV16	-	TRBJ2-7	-	TGTGCCAGCAGCCAATACAGGCCCGACTCCTACGAGCAGTACTTC	CASSQYRPDSYEQYF
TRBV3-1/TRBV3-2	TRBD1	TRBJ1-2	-	TGTGCCAGCAGCCCAGGGGGCGCGGGTAGTGGCTACACCTTC	CASSPGGAGSGYTF
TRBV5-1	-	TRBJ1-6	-	TGCGCCAGCAGCTTGGGCACAGGGTTACCCGCCCGGGGTTCACCCCTCCACTTT	CASSLGTGLPARGSPLHF
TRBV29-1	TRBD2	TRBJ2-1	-	TGCAGCGTTGCCCCCGGGACTAGCGGATACAATGAGCAGTTCTTC	CSVAPGTSGYNEQFF
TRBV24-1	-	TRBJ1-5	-	TGTGCCACCAGTGATCCCGAGAGCCCCAATCAGCCCCAGCATTTT	CATSDPESPNQPQHF
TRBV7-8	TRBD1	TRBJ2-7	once	TGTGCCAGCAGCACACCGGGACAGGGGGCCTCCTACGAGCAGTACTTC	CASSTPGQGASYEQYF
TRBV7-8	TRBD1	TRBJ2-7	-	TGTGCCAGCAGCTTGGCGGACAGGCTAGGCTACGAGCAGTACTTC	CASSLADRLGYEQYF
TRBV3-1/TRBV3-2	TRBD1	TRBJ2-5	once	TGTGCCAGCAGCCAAGATGTGGACAGGGGACAAGAGACCCAGTACTTC	CASSQDVDRGQETQYF
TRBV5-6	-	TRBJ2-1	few	TGTGCCAGCAGCTTGAGACTAGAAATCGGCCGATACAATGAGCAGTTCTTC	CASSLRLEIGRYNEQFF
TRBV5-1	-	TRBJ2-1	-	TGCGCCAGCAGCCTAGACTCCGGGGGGCAGTTCTTC	CASSLDSGGQFF
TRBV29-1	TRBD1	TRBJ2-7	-	TGCAGCGTTGAACCCGGGACAGGGGACTACGAGCAGTACTTC	CSVEPGTGDYEQYF
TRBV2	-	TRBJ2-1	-	TGTGCCACCGAGCAGCGGGTTGAGCAGTTCTTC	CATEQRVEQFF
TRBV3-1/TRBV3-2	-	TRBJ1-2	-	TGTGCCAGCAGCCAAGATCGCCAGGGCCACTACACCTTC	CASSQDRQGHYTF
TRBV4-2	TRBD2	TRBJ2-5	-	TGTGCCAGCAGCCACCCCCTCAGGGCTAGCGGAAACCAAGAGACCCAGTACTTC	CASSHPLRASGNQETQYF
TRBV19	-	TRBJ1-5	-	TGTGCCAGTAGTGGACAGCCCCATAGCAATCAGCCCCAGCATTTT	CASSGQPHSNQPQHF
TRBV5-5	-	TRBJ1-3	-	TGTGCCAGCAGTTTCGATGACAGGCTAACGGGAAACACCATATATTTT	CASSFDDRLTGNTIYF
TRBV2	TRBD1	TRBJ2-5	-	TGTGCCAGCAGTGCCCGGACAGGGGGCTCGGAGACCCAGTACTTC	CASSARTGGSETQYF